This T cell receptor (beta chain) derives from a study of human versus mouse CDR3 diversity and MHC coevolution (TCRdb year 2017). In terms of the full investigation: According to reports, the immunoSEQ assay can detect one in 200,000 T cells and keeps multiplex PCR amplification bias to a minimum. Valid reads per sample ranged from 0.6 x 10^7 to 1.6 x 10^7 across mouse and human samples. Human naive CD4 T cell repertoires were used as a reference for TCR selection on multiple MHC II alleles and were compared with human-TCR-locus transgenic mice carrying single MHC II. Three healthy volunteer blood donors were included in the human cohort, with one aged 30 to 40, one aged 40 to 50 and one aged 60 to 70 at collection.

The CDR3 goes from the cysteine to the phenylalanine over 17 residues. Only the CDR3 DNA is retained, 51 bases long and in frame from the first base. V loses 4 bases at its end and J loses 4 bases; junction bases beyond the gene matches: 13. As encoded in the germline V gene, CDR1 is MDHEN while CDR2 is SYDVKM. Concerning this clone: The specificity of this receptor is unknown. No base quality information exists; no much larger clone differs at one position.

The QIAGEN blood and tissue kit was used to extract genomic DNA from the sorted cells, and that DNA was then quantified on a NanoDrop 1000. Deep sequencing and quantification of TCR alpha and beta chains were performed on the immunoSEQ platform by multiplex PCR of genomic DNA. The authors' pipeline ran thus. Annotation of the TCR sequences relied on IMGT gene and region definitions. Out-of-frame rearrangements served as a stand-in for the preselection repertoire and were compared with in-frame clonotypes. Repertoire size was estimated with the iCHAO1 estimator supplied with the immunoSEQ platform. Clonal inequality was measured with a Gini index on in-frame amino acid clonotypes, based on the Lorenz curve. The intersect function in the R package tcR was used to count shared clonotypes, while the Jaccard index served to score similarity. The R prcomp function was used without normalization to run principal component analysis of V, J and V-J usage frequencies. TCRdb took this table from immuneACCESS and kept in-frame rearrangements with V and J called. Such tables lack part of the clones; where checked against another copy, unresolved V genes explain under half of the gap, and the rest is unexplained. From that table come the V and J calls and clone size; the DNA was used to work out D and trimming. The sample table records roughly 80,000 clones; around 92% of these occur just once. About 0.14% of the sample comes from the top ten.

Naive CD4 T cells, defined as CD45RO-negative and CD62L-positive, were isolated from PBMCs by fluorescence-activated cell sorting. From each donor, approximately 51 ml of fresh peripheral blood was taken, and Ficoll density centrifugation was then used to isolate PBMCs. All samples were sorted on a FACSAria III instrument and reached purity above 90%. Overall study outcomes, separate from this receptor: Most of the three human donors showed the lowest clonal inequality scores among all compared groups. iCHAO1 estimates gave humans the largest TCR beta repertoire, approximately 1.7 million clonotypes, attributed likely to selection by multiple MHC II molecules. On average, humans had more CDR3 deletions and insertions than mice, indicating greater exonuclease and TdT activity. Repertoire diversity was not regarded as directly comparable between humans and mice because human T cells were selected on several MHC II alleles.

What was sequenced was naive CD4+ T cells from blood. This sample's cell subset or site label indicates: CD45RO-negative CD62L-positive naive CD4 T cells. The chain is made from TRBV28 and TRBJ1-1; 9 central nucleotides agree with TRBD1. The source is a person aged 25 to 69 in good health. The nucleotide sequence reads TGTGCCAGCAGTTCCCGGACAGGGGCAAGGGCGGGCACTGAAGCTTTCTTT. Translated, this gives CASSSRTGARAGTEAFF.